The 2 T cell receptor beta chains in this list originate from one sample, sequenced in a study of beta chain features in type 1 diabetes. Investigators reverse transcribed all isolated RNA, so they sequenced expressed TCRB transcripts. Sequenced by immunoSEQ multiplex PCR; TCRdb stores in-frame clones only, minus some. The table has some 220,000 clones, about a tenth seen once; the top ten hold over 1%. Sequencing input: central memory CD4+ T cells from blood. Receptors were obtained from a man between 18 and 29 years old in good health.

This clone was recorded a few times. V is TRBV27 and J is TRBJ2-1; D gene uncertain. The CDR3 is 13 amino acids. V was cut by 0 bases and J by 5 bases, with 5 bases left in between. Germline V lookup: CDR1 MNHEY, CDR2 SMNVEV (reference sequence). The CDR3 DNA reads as TGTGCCAGCAGTTTATCCCTGAACAATGAGCAGTTCTTC. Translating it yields CASSLSLNNEQFF.

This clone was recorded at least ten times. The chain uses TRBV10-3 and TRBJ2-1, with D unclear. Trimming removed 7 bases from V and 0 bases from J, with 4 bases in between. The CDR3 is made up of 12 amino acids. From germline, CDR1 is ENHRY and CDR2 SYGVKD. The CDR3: CAIKSSYNEQFF. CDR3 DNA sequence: TGTGCCATCAAGAGCTCCTACAATGAGCAGTTCTTC.